This T cell receptor (beta chain) was recovered during a study of T cells in Graves' hyperthyroidism and ophthalmopathy. This clonotype was counted many times. V was cut by 3 bases and J by 5 bases, with 19 bases left in between. This CDR3 spans 15 amino acids. CDR1 is DFQATT, CDR2 SNEGSKA, per germline (reference sequence). Authors of the study amplified TCR beta CDR3 regions from RNA transcripts. The TCR CDR3 was amplified in a first-round RT-PCR using the HTBI primer set. One entry per CDR3 protein results from TCRdb running MiXCR on the multiplex PCR reads. The sample contains about 380,000 distinct CDR3 sequences, less than 20% of which appear only once.

This TCR was sampled from a man younger than 35 with Graves' ophthalmopathy. The chain combines TRBV20-1 with TRBJ2-5; D tentatively fits TRBD1 or TRBD2 (5 bases each). The sequencing input was blood. The CDR3: CSARATGTDLETQYF. For the CDR3, the DNA is TGCAGTGCTAGGGCGACCGGGACGGACCTGGAGACCCAGTACTTC.